Shown below are 29 T cell receptor beta chains from a single sample sequenced in a study of cytomegalovirus exposure and HLA in healthy donors. PCR was performed using 60 Vbeta and 13 Jbeta primers. Profiled with immunoSEQ multiplex PCR; TCRdb holds only in-frame clones, not every one. The repertoire holds around 150,000 clones, with 70% to 90% as singletons. Sequences were obtained from PBMCs. The receptors come from a young woman in good health and CMV-seronegative.

The chain carries TRBV29-1 and TRBJ1-2, with 8 bases identical to TRBD1. The germline gives CDR1 SQVTM, CDR2 ANQGSEA. The CDR3 contains 11 residues. V dropped 4 bases and J dropped 6; count of bases not matched to a gene: 1. CDR3 sequence: CSVGDRNGYTF. CDR3 coding DNA: TGCAGCGTTGGGGACAGGAATGGCTACACCTTC.

V usage is TRBV20-1 and J usage is TRBJ2-5; D gene unclear. Germline lookup yields CDR1 DFQATT and CDR2 SNEGSKA (reference sequence). The V end lost 5 bases, the J end lost 2 bases, and 3 bases lay between the germline ends. The CDR3 spans 10 residues. CDR3 sequence: CSAVQETQYF. The CDR3 nucleotides are TGCAGTGCTGTACAAGAGACCCAGTACTTC.

The V call is TRBV9, the J call TRBJ2-2; D uncertain. V was shortened by 3 bases and J by 8 bases, with 8 bases between the two germline ends. This CDR3 has 12 residues. The germline V gene has CDR1 SGDLS and CDR2 YYNGEE. CDR3 DNA sequence: TGTGCCAGCAGCGCCCTACGGGGGGAGCTGTTTTTT. Translated: CASSALRGELFF.

This clone was recorded a few times. The rearrangement joins TRBV27 to TRBJ1-5; 10 bases line up with TRBD1. Losses at the gene ends were 8 bases for V and 5 bases for J; bases not matched to a gene: 9. CDR1 is MNHEY and CDR2 is SMNVEV in the germline V gene (reference sequence). The CDR3 sequence is 15 residues long. This chain's CDR3 is CASGTRQGADQPQHF. In nucleotides, the CDR3 is TGTGCCAGCGGGACCAGACAGGGGGCAGATCAGCCCCAGCATTTT.

A remark on this clone: At the DNA level, this CDR3 is encoded by other sequences in the same sample as well. CDR3 nucleotide sequence: TGCGCCAGCAGCCCCGGGACAGGGGCCTACGAGCAGTACTTC. Protein sequence: CASSPGTGAYEQYF. The V gene is TRBV4-1, the J gene TRBJ2-7, with 10 bases aligning to TRBD1. The ends lost 4 bases at V and 2 bases at J; junction bases unmatched: 2. The CDR3 covers 14 residues. Per the germline V gene, CDR1 is MGHRA and CDR2 is YSYEKL.

The chain recombines TRBV27 with TRBJ2-5; D is undetermined. V lost 6 bases, J lost 5 bases, and 13 bases lay in between. CDR3 size: 13 residues. The germline gives CDR1 MNHEY, CDR2 SMNVEV (reference sequence). For the CDR3, the DNA is TGTGCCAGCAGGAGCCTCTTGGTGGAGACCCAGTACTTC. Translated, it gives CASRSLLVETQYF.

This clone has just a few counts. This chain joins TRBV5-1 and TRBJ2-3; D is perhaps TRBD2 (5 bases). This CDR3 is 14 amino acids long. CDR1 and CDR2 from the germline V gene are SGHRS and YFSETQ. Trimming removed 4 bases at V and 2 bases at J, with 11 bases between. CDR3 residues: CASSPLAITDTQYF. DNA for the CDR3: TGCGCCAGCAGCCCTTTAGCGATCACAGATACGCAGTATTTT.

The V gene is TRBV28, the J gene TRBJ1-5; D is possibly TRBD1 (6 bases). Germline CDR1 is MDHEN and CDR2 is SYDVKM. The V end lost 3 bases, the J end lost 3 bases, and 18 bases lay between the germline ends. CDR3 size: 17 residues. Written as DNA, the CDR3 is TGTGCCAGCAGTTTCCTTTTGGGCAGGGGAATCAATCAGCCCCAGCATTTT. Protein: CASSFLLGRGINQPQHF. The whole variable domain, filled in from reference TRBV28 and TRBJ1-5, reads DVKVTQSSRYLVKRTGEKVFLECVQDMDHENMFWYRQDPGLGLRLIYFSYDVKMKEKGDIPEGYSVSREKKERFSLILESASTNQTSMYLCASSFLLGRGINQPQHFGDGTRLSIL.

The V call is TRBV4-2, the J call TRBJ1-3; 11 nucleotides line up with TRBD1. V was pared by 2 bases and J by 0 bases, with 3 bases of the junction left unmatched. This CDR3 contains 17 residues. Germline values: CDR1 LGHNA, CDR2 YNFKEQ. The CDR3 DNA reads TGTGCCAGCAGCCAACCCGGACAGGGGGCCTCTGGAAACACCATATATTTT. Protein product: CASSQPGQGASGNTIYF.

The chain is built from TRBV4-1 and TRBJ2-7; 11 nucleotides align to TRBD2. With V trimmed by 3 bases and J by 3 bases, 7 bases remained unmatched. CDR1 and CDR2 from the germline V gene are MGHRA and YSYEKL. This CDR3 contains 16 residues. CDR3 loop: CASSQTGLAEYYEQYF. The CDR3 bases are TGCGCCAGCAGCCAGACGGGACTAGCGGAGTACTACGAGCAGTACTTC.

The chain recombines TRBV6-5 with TRBJ2-1, with a possible D match to TRBD2 (6 bases). Between the trimmed V and J ends, which lost 0 bases and 3 bases, there was a span of 9 bases. CDR3 length: 15 amino acids. Germline CDR1 reads MNHEY; CDR2 reads SVGAGI. In DNA form, the CDR3 reads TGTGCCAGCAGTTACTCTCTGGACTACTACAATGAGCAGTTCTTC. It translates to CASSYSLDYYNEQFF.

The chain uses TRBV19 and TRBJ2-5; the D is unclear. V was cut by 3 bases and J by 5 bases, with 4 bases left in between. CDR1 LNHDA and CDR2 SQIVND come from the germline V gene (reference sequence). This CDR3 comprises 11 residues. The CDR3 bases are TGTGCCAGTAGTATGCGGGAGACCCAGTACTTC. Amino acid sequence: CASSMRETQYF.

This clone was counted a few times. This chain uses TRBV6-7 with TRBJ1-3; no clear D gene. TRBV6-7 is sorted into the ORF group, with uncertain function. CDR3 length: 15 residues. The CDR3 region is CPNRGTASSGNTIYF. The DNA of the CDR3 is TGTCCGAACCGCGGAACGGCCAGCTCTGGAAACACCATATATTTT.

This clone showed up just a few times. This chain links TRBV2 with TRBJ1-4; D unclear. The CDR3 loop spans 12 amino acids. Germline loops: CDR1 SNHLY, CDR2 FYNNEI. V lost 6 bases, J lost 6 bases, and 8 bases lay in between. The CDR3 bases are TGTGCCAGCAGGGGTGAGGATGAAAAACTGTTTTTT. It encodes CASRGEDEKLFF. Drawing the rest from reference TRBV2 and TRBJ1-4, the complete variable domain is EPEVTQTPSHQVTQMGQEVILRCVPISNHLYFYWYRQILGQKVEFLVSFYNNEISEKSEIFDDQFSVERPDGSNFTLKIRSTKLEDSAMYFCASRGEDEKLFFGSGTQLSVL.

This rearrangement joins TRBV6-1 to TRBJ2-3; D is uncertain. The CDR3 is made up of 12 amino acids. V dropped 2 bases and J dropped 10 bases, with 10 bases sitting between them. Germline V gene lookup returns CDR1 MNHNS and CDR2 SASEGT. CDR3 sequence reads: CASSERVVAQYF. As DNA, the CDR3 is TGTGCCAGCAGTGAAAGAGTTGTTGCGCAGTATTTT.

This clone was picked up a small number of times. The chain joins TRBV6-6 to TRBJ2-7; no firm D call. Germline V gene data show CDR1 as MNHNY and CDR2 as SVGAGI (reference sequence). The CDR3 is 12 amino acids. V lost 6 bases to trimming and J lost 7 bases, with 13 bases between them. DNA of the CDR3: TGTGCCAGCAGCTCCTCCCCTTATGAGCAGTACTTC. It codes for CASSSSPYEQYF.

This chain links TRBV9 with TRBJ2-3; possibly TRBD2 for D (6 bases). V was shortened by 4 bases and J by 2 bases, with 17 bases between the two germline ends. Germline V gene lookup returns CDR1 SGDLS and CDR2 YYNGEE. There are 16 residues in the CDR3. The CDR3 here is CASSPTARRDTDTQYF. CDR3 bases: TGTGCCAGCAGCCCAACCGCACGGCGGGACACAGATACGCAGTATTTT.

The chain recombines TRBV5-4 with TRBJ2-1; TRBD2 is a possible D gene (7 bases). CDR1 is SGHNT and CDR2 is YYREEE in the germline V gene (reference sequence). The CDR3 has 13 amino acids. V was pared by 10 bases and J by 8 bases, with 19 bases between. This CDR3 reads CASRGEGGDEQFF. The CDR3, as DNA: TGTGCCTCAAGGGGGGAGGGCGGGGATGAGCAGTTCTTC.

This sequence joins TRBV2 and TRBJ2-7; 8 bases match TRBD1. CDR3 length equals 18 residues. J lost 0 bases, V lost 4 bases, and 14 bases had no gene match. Germline V gene data show CDR1 as SNHLY and CDR2 as FYNNEI. Here the CDR3 DNA reads TGTGCCAGCAGTGGCCCTGAAATCCGGGACAGGAGCTCCTACGAGCAGTACTTC. It translates to CASSGPEIRDRSSYEQYF.

V is TRBV5-1 and J is TRBJ1-3; D is uncertain. The CDR3 is 14 residues long. Trimming took 0 bases from V and 6 from J, leaving 10 bases between them. Germline-derived CDR1 and CDR2 are SGHRS and YFSETQ. CDR3 amino acids: CASSLDSGANTIYF. Written as DNA, the CDR3 is TGCGCCAGCAGCTTGGATTCCGGAGCAAACACCATATATTTT.

The chain links TRBV7-2 to TRBJ2-1, with a tentative D call TRBD1 (6 bases). Trimming took off 1 base at V and 2 bases at J, with 9 bases between the two ends. Germline assignment: CDR1 SGHTA and CDR2 FQGNSA. The CDR3 spans 15 residues. The CDR3 DNA follows: TGTGCCAGCAGCTTAGACAGGGCCCCCTACAATGAGCAGTTCTTC. Its translation is CASSLDRAPYNEQFF.

The CDR3 nucleotides are TGTGCCAGCTCCTCCCCAGGGGAGGGCCAGCCCCAGCATTTT. Translated: CASSSPGEGQPQHF. This rearrangement joins TRBV28 to TRBJ1-5; maybe TRBD1 (6 bases). The CDR3 runs 14 residues. Between the trimmed V and J ends, which lost 8 bases and 7 bases, there was a span of 18 bases. Looked up from germline, CDR1 is MDHEN and CDR2 is SYDVKM.

This chain connects TRBV5-4 to TRBJ2-1, with TRBD2 identical over 9 bases. Losses at the gene ends were 2 bases for V and 5 bases for J; bases not matched to a gene: 5. CDR3 length: 15 amino acids. Per germline, CDR1 SGHNT and CDR2 YYREEE (reference sequence). This CDR3 is CASSLLAGEDNEQFF. The CDR3 DNA is TGTGCCAGCAGCTTATTAGCGGGAGAGGACAATGAGCAGTTCTTC.

This clone appeared once. V is TRBV7-9 and J is TRBJ2-2; 11 nucleotides match TRBD2. CDR1 and CDR2 from the germline V gene are SEHNR and FQNEAQ (reference sequence). Unmatched junction bases numbered 8, after V lost 7 bases and J lost 1 base. This CDR3 has 17 residues. The CDR3 reads CASTGLADSLNTGELFF. CDR3 nucleotides: TGTGCCAGCACGGGACTAGCGGATTCCTTGAACACCGGGGAGCTGTTTTTT.

The sample holds a few counts of this clone. The rearrangement uses TRBV6-4 and TRBJ2-2; no clear D. With 3 bases removed from V and 4 bases from J, the gap between germline ends came to 6 bases. The germline V gene encodes CDR1 MRHNA and CDR2 SNTAGT. The CDR3 has 13 amino acids. This CDR3 is CASSETATGELFF. The CDR3 DNA sequence: TGTGCCAGCAGTGAAACAGCCACCGGGGAGCTGTTTTTT.

The V call is TRBV7-3, the J call TRBJ2-5; a weak D match, TRBD1 (6 bases). V was pared by 5 bases and J by 0 bases, with 13 bases between. Germline lookup yields CDR1 SGHTA and CDR2 FQGTGA. The CDR3 sequence is 15 residues long. In DNA, the CDR3 is TGTGCCAGCAGCCTCCTCGGACAGAACCAAGAGACCCAGTACTTC. Translated: CASSLLGQNQETQYF.

V gene TRBV2 combines with J gene TRBJ2-3; D might be TRBD1 (6 bases). Germline lookup yields CDR1 SNHLY and CDR2 FYNNEI. The ends were cut back, 8 bases at V and 6 bases at J, with 18 bases in the middle. The length of the CDR3 is 14 residues. As DNA, the CDR3 is TGTGCCAGCTTGGGGACATGGACCCCCGATACGCAGTATTTT. Translation: CASLGTWTPDTQYF.

The gene calls are TRBV5-1 and TRBJ1-1; 7 bases fit TRBD1. Germline V gene data show CDR1 as SGHRS and CDR2 as YFSETQ. Trimming cost V 3 bases and J 2 bases; bases outside gene matches: 4. This CDR3 spans 14 amino acids. This CDR3 reads CASSSQGVNTEAFF. CDR3 coding DNA: TGCGCCAGCAGCTCCCAGGGGGTCAACACTGAAGCTTTCTTT. Together with reference TRBV5-1 and TRBJ1-1, the CDR3 gives the full variable domain: KAGVTQTPRYLIKTRGQQVTLSCSPISGHRSVSWYQQTPGQGLQFLFEYFSETQRNKGNFPGRFSGRQFSNSRSEMNVSTLELGDSALYLCASSSQGVNTEAFFGQGTRLTVV.

This rearrangement joins TRBV15 to TRBJ2-5, with a tentative D call TRBD2 (6 bases). Germline CDR1 LNHNV, CDR2 YYDKDF (reference sequence). The CDR3 spans 16 residues. V lost 7 bases and J lost 4, with 22 bases in between. The CDR3: CATILLGGLKRETQYF. The DNA for the CDR3 is TGTGCCACCATCCTCTTAGGCGGACTAAAGAGAGAGACCCAGTACTTC.